This TCR beta chain was sequenced for a study of cytomegalovirus exposure and HLA in healthy donors. Worth noting for this clone: Its antigen is not identified.

Study findings and constraints: Presence/absence analyses took donor sequencing depth as roughly uniform. More clonal expansion characterized HLA-associated TCR beta chains than equally common others in a later analysis.

In the PCR, 60 Vbeta and 13 Jbeta primers were used. Authors' processing steps: Later reanalysis found 70 million to 95 million unique TCR beta chains, roughly 10 million of them shared. Profiling relied on immunoSEQ multiplex PCR, and the TCRdb table lists in-frame clones only, not all of them. V and J calls plus clone size are reproduced from that table; the DNA served to infer D and trimming. Here the sample spans around 160,000 clones, approximately 80% being singletons. V lost 3 bases, J lost 1 base, and 10 bases lay in between. Looked up from germline, CDR1 is SGHTA and CDR2 is FQGNSA. The CDR3 contains 15 residues.

Sequencing used PBMCs. The chain carries TRBV7-2 and TRBJ1-3; perhaps TRBD1 as D (5 bases). This TCR was recovered from a male donor in good health and CMV-seropositive. As DNA, the CDR3 is TGTGCCAGCAGCTTCTCCTCAGGGTCTGGAAACACCATATATTTT. This encodes CASSFSSGSGNTIYF.